This is a list of T cell receptor beta chains from one sample in a study of beta chain features in type 1 diabetes. TCRdb's table, derived via immunoSEQ multiplex PCR, lists solely in-frame clones and lacks some. The sample consists of 350,000 to 400,000 clones, over 13% of them appearing once. The source material was naive CD4+ T cells from blood. These receptors all come from a woman aged 18-29 years in good health. CDR3s include the opening cysteine and the closing phenylalanine or tryptophan. Each record gives: V gene, J gene, D gene, clone size, CDR3 DNA, CDR3 protein. A D gene is named only where the DNA matches it firmly. Size is stated for part of the rows, as once, few or many counts, or as a class when the clone is expanded.

V gene: TRBV29-1
J gene: TRBJ1-5
D gene: -
clone size: few
CDR3 DNA: TGCAGCGTGGGGGGACGAGGGAGCAATCAGCCCCAGCATTTT
CDR3 protein: CSVGGRGSNQPQHF

V gene: TRBV9
J gene: TRBJ2-7
D gene: TRBD2
clone size: -
CDR3 DNA: TGTGCCAGCAGCGTAGGTATGGCTAGCGGGAGGGACGAGCAGTACTTC
CDR3 protein: CASSVGMASGRDEQYF

V gene: TRBV5-1
J gene: TRBJ2-1
D gene: TRBD2
clone size: few
CDR3 DNA: TGCGCCAGCAGCGCGGGGACTAGCGGGAGCCTGGATGAGCAGTTCTTC
CDR3 protein: CASSAGTSGSLDEQFF

V gene: TRBV5-4
J gene: TRBJ1-2
D gene: -
clone size: -
CDR3 DNA: TGTGCCAGCAGCTTAAGGGGAAATGGTGGCTACACCTTC
CDR3 protein: CASSLRGNGGYTF

V gene: TRBV18
J gene: TRBJ2-7
D gene: TRBD2
clone size: -
CDR3 DNA: TGTGCCAGCTCACCGGGACTAGGAGCCTACGAGCAGTACTTC
CDR3 protein: CASSPGLGAYEQYF

V gene: TRBV11-2
J gene: TRBJ2-1
D gene: TRBD1
clone size: few
CDR3 DNA: TGTGCCAGCAGCTTAGGGGGACAGGGCAGGCAGTTCTTC
CDR3 protein: CASSLGGQGRQFF

V gene: TRBV4-2
J gene: TRBJ2-7
D gene: -
clone size: -
CDR3 DNA: TGTGCCAGCAGCCACAGCCCGCTGAAGGACTTTCCCTACGAGCAGTACTTC
CDR3 protein: CASSHSPLKDFPYEQYF

V gene: TRBV6-6
J gene: TRBJ2-3
D gene: TRBD2
clone size: -
CDR3 DNA: TGTGCCAACGCGGGACTAGCGGGAGGCACAGATACGCAGTATTTT
CDR3 protein: CANAGLAGGTDTQYF

V gene: TRBV28
J gene: TRBJ2-7
D gene: -
clone size: few
CDR3 DNA: TGTGCCAGCAGACTCGACAGAGTTCCCTACGAGCAGTACTTC
CDR3 protein: CASRLDRVPYEQYF

V gene: TRBV10-3
J gene: TRBJ1-4
D gene: TRBD1
clone size: -
CDR3 DNA: TGTGCCATCAGCAGGGACAGGGAAAGGGAAAAACTGTTTTTT
CDR3 protein: CAISRDREREKLFF

V gene: TRBV5-6
J gene: TRBJ2-7
D gene: TRBD1
clone size: -
CDR3 DNA: TGTGCCAGCAGCTTGGTGGGGACAGGTCCCTACGAGCAGTACTTC
CDR3 protein: CASSLVGTGPYEQYF

V gene: TRBV6-5
J gene: TRBJ1-5
D gene: -
clone size: -
CDR3 DNA: TGTGCCAGCAGTTACTCGCCACAGGGCAATCAGCCCCAGCATTTT
CDR3 protein: CASSYSPQGNQPQHF

V gene: TRBV2
J gene: TRBJ1-1
D gene: -
clone size: few
CDR3 DNA: TGTGCCAGCAGGCGACATGAAGCTTTCTTT
CDR3 protein: CASRRHEAFF